This T cell receptor (beta chain) was captured in a study of CD8+ T cells in alopecia areata. CDR1 and CDR2 (germline): LGHNA, YSLEER. The CDR3 contains 17 residues. With 0 bases removed from V and 0 bases from J, the gap between germline ends came to 11 bases. Extraction and reverse transcription of RNA yielded cDNA as the sequencing template. Sequencing was performed with immunoSEQ multiplex PCR; in TCRdb, only in-frame clones are kept and a portion is missing. This sample yields around 34,000 clones, of which approximately 52% are seen a single time; around 43% belongs to the top ten. A single count supports this clone.

Sequenced input: NKG2D-high CD8+ T cells sorted from blood. The TCR was taken from a human donor with alopecia areata. The J gene is TRBJ2-2, the V gene TRBV4-3; D is possibly TRBD1 (5 bases). CDR3 bases: TGCGCCAGCAGCCAAGAACCGGCAGGGTCGAACACCGGGGAGCTGTTTTTT. Translation gives CASSQEPAGSNTGELFF.